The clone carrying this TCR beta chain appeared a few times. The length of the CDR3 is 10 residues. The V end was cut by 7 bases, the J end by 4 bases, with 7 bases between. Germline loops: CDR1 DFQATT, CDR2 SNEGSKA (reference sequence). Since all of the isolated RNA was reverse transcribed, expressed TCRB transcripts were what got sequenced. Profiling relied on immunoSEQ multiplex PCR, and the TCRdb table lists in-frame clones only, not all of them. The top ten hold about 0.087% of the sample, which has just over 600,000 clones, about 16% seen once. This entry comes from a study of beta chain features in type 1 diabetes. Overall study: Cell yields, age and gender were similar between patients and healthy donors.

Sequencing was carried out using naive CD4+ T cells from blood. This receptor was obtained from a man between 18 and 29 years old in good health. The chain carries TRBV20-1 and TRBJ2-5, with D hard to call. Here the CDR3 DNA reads TGCAGTGTCCGTAGAGAGACCCAGTACTTC. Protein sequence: CSVRRETQYF.